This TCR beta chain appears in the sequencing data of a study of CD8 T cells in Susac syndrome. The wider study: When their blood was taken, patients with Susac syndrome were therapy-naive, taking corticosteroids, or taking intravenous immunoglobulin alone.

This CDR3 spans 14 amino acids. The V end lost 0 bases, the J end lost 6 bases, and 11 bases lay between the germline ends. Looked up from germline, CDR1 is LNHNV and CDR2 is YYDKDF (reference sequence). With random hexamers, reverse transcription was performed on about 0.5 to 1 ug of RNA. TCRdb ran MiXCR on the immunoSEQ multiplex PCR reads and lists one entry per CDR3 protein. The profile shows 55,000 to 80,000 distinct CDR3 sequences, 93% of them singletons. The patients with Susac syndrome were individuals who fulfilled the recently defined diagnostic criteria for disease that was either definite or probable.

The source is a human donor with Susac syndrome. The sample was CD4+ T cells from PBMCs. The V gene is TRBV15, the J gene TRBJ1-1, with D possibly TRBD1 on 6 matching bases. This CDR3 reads CATSRDSGAAEAFF. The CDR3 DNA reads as TGTGCCACCAGCAGAGATTCGGGGGCCGCTGAAGCTTTCTTT.